The 9 T cell receptor beta chains listed next were all sequenced from one sample in a study of low-dose radiotherapy and immunotherapy resistance in tumors. cDNA synthesis used a TRAV/TRBV-specific primer set for both chains. It was with a constant-region primer and a V-primer adapter that TCRs were amplified over approximately 18 PCR cycles. TCRdb used MiXCR to reprocess the reads, holding one entry per CDR3 protein. The sample holds over 9,000 distinct CDR3 sequences, 35% to 50% seen once. The source of these receptors is a human donor with advanced metastatic prostate, ovarian, gallbladder or colorectal cancer (not recorded which). This table probably holds off-target reads from a library built for another chain.

Details on this clonotype: A read error may produce the germline difference seen at one junction end. J is TRBJ2-1 and V is TRBV2; TRBD1 matches at 9 bases. Germline CDR1 reads SNHLY; CDR2 reads FYNNEI. The CDR3 covers 16 residues. The CDR3 bases are TGTCCCAGCAGGTTTTCTTCCGGGACAGGGACCAATGAGCAGTTCTTC. Translating it yields CPSRFSSGTGTNEQFF.

The rearrangement joins TRBV6-2 or TRBV6-3 to TRBJ2-1, with 7 bases matching TRBD1. The V gene's germline CDR1 is MNHEY and CDR2 SVGEGT. This CDR3 spans 14 amino acids. The V segment lost 8 bases and the J segment 6 bases; nucleotides outside the gene matches: 10. The CDR3 nucleotides are TGTGCCAGCCGATTACCGGGACAGTCCAATGAGCAGTTCTTC. It is translated as CASRLPGQSNEQFF.

V is TRBV7-6 and J is TRBJ1-3; no clear D gene. V dropped 1 base and J dropped 3 bases, with 7 bases sitting between them. The CDR3 extends over 14 amino acids. From germline, CDR1 is SGHVS and CDR2 FNYEAQ. The CDR3 bases are TGTGCCAGCAGCTTAGGAGAAGTTGGAAACACCATATATTTT. Translating gives CASSLGEVGNTIYF. Full variable domain (missing parts from reference TRBV7-6 and TRBJ1-3): GAGVSQSPRYKVTKRGQDVALRCDPISGHVSLYWYRQALGQGPEFLTYFNYEAQQDKSGLPNDRFSAERPEGSISTLTIQRTEQRDSAMYRCASSLGEVGNTIYFGEGSWLTVV.

This clonotype came up once. The chain joins TRBV7-8 to TRBJ2-7; no definite D call. Between the trimmed V and J ends, which lost 5 bases and 6 bases, there was a span of 8 bases. The CDR3 consists of 11 residues. The germline V gene has CDR1 SGHVS and CDR2 FQNEAQ. CDR3 DNA: TGTGCCAGCAGCCGAGACCGCGAGCAGTACTTC. Amino acids: CASSRDREQYF.

V usage is TRBV27 and J usage is TRBJ2-2; 12 nucleotides agree with TRBD2. J was trimmed by 4 bases and V by 3 bases; bases with no gene match: 6. Per germline, CDR1 MNHEY and CDR2 SMNVEV (reference sequence). The CDR3 sequence is 17 residues long. The CDR3 DNA reads TGTGCCAGCAGTTTGCTAGCGGGAGGGCGGGTCACCGGGGAGCTGTTTTTT. Translation: CASSLLAGGRVTGELFF.

The chain combines TRBV27 with TRBJ1-5; possible D gene TRBD1, 5 bases. The germline V gene encodes CDR1 MNHEY and CDR2 SMNVEV (reference sequence). The CDR3 runs to 14 residues. Deletions cut 2 bases from V and 4 bases from J, with 9 bases between. This CDR3 reads CASSLGGTNQPQHF. The CDR3 DNA reads as TGTGCCAGCAGTTTAGGGGGAACAAATCAGCCCCAGCATTTT.

The J gene is TRBJ1-5, the V gene TRBV28; TRBD1 agrees at 11 bases. V trimming: 5 bases; J trimming: 6 bases; junction bases outside the gene matches: 9. The germline gives CDR1 MDHEN, CDR2 SYDVKM. This CDR3 has 16 residues. The CDR3 DNA reads TGTGCCAGCAGTCCTCCGGACAGGGGGCATGGTCAGCCCCAGCATTTT. Its translation is CASSPPDRGHGQPQHF.

The V gene is TRBV5-1, the J gene TRBJ2-2; a possible D gene is TRBD1 (5 bases). V was shortened by 4 bases and J by 2 bases, with 9 bases between the two germline ends. This CDR3 is 14 amino acids long. Germline CDR1 and CDR2: SGHRS and YFSETQ. The CDR3 DNA reads TGCGCCAGCAGCGAAGGACAAAACACCGGGGAGCTGTTTTTT. It codes for CASSEGQNTGELFF.

This chain joins TRBV7-2 and TRBJ2-1, with D tentatively TRBD1 or TRBD2 (6 bases each). The V and J ends lost 1 base and 4 bases respectively, with 14 bases between them. CDR1 SGHTA and CDR2 FQGNSA come from the germline V gene. The CDR3 consists of 16 residues. The CDR3, as DNA: TGTGCCAGCAGCTTAGGAGGGGGAGGCTCGTACAATGAGCAGTTCTTC. This codes for CASSLGGGGSYNEQFF.